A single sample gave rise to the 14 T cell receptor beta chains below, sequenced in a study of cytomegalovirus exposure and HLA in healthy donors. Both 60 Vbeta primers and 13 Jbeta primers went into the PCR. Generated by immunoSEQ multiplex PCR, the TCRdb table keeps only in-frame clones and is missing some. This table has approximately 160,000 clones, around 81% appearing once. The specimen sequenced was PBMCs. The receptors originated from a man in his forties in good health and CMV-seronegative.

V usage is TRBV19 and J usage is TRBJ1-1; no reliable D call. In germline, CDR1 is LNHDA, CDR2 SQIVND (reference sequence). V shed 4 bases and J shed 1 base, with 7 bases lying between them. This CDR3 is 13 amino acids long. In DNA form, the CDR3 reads TGTGCCAGTAGTACTAGTAGGAACACTGAAGCTTTCTTT. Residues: CASSTSRNTEAFF.

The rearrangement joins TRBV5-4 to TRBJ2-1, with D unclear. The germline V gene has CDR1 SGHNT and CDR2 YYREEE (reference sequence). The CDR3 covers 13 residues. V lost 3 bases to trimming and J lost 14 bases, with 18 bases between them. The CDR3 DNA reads TGTGCCAGCAGCTCCCGACACGAGTGGGTTAAGTTCTTC. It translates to CASSSRHEWVKFF.

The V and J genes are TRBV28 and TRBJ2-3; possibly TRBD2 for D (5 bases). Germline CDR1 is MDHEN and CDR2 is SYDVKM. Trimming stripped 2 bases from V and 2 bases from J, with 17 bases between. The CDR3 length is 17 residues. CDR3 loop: CASSLTVAQLLTDTQYF. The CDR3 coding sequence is TGTGCCAGCAGTTTAACCGTAGCGCAACTACTCACAGATACGCAGTATTTT.

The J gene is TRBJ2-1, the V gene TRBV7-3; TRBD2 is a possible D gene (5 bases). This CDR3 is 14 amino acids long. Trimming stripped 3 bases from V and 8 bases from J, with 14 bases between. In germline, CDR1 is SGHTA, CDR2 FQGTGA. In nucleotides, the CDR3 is TGTGCCAGCAGCTTGGGGTTAGCGCAGGATGAGCAGTTCTTC. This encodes CASSLGLAQDEQFF.

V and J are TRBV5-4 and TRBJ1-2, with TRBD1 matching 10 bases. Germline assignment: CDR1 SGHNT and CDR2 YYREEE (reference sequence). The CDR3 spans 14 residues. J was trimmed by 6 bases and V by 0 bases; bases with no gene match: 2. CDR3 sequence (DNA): TGTGCCAGCAGCTTGGGTGGGACAGGGGATGGCTACACCTTC. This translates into CASSLGGTGDGYTF.

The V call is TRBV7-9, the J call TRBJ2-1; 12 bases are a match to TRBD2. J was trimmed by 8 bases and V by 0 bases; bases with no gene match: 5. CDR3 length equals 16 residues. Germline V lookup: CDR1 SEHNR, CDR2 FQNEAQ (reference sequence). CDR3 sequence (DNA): TGTGCCAGCAGCTTAGCTGGACTAGCGGGACGCGATGAGCAGTTCTTC. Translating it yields CASSLAGLAGRDEQFF. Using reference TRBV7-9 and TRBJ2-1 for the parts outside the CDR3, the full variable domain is DTGVSQNPRHKITKRGQNVTFRCDPISEHNRLYWYRQTLGQGPEFLTYFQNEAQLEKSRLLSDRFSAERPKGSFSTLEIQRTEQGDSAMYLCASSLAGLAGRDEQFFGPGTRLTVL.

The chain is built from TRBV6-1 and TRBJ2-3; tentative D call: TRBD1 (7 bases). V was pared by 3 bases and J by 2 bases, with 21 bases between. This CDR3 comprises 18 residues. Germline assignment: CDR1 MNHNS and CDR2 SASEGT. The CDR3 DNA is TGTGCCAGCAGTGATCCAAAGGGGGCGGGGAGCCTCACAGATACGCAGTATTTT. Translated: CASSDPKGAGSLTDTQYF.

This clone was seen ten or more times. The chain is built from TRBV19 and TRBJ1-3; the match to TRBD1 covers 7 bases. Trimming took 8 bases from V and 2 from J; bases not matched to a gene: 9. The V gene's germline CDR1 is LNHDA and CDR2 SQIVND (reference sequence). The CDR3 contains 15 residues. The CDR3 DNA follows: TGTGCCAGTTGTCAACAGACAGGGACTGGAAACACCATATATTTT. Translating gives CASCQQTGTGNTIYF.

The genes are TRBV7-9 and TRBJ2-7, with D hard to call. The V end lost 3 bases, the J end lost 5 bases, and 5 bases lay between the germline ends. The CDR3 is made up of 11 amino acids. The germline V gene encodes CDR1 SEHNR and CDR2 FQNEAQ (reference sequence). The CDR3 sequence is CASSFSDEQYF. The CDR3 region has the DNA TGTGCCAGCAGCTTCTCGGACGAGCAGTACTTC.

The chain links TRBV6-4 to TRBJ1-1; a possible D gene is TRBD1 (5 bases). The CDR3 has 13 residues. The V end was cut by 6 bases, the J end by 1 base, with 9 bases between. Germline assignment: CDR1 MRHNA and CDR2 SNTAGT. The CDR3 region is CASRQTENTEAFF. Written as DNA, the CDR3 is TGTGCCAGCAGACAGACAGAGAACACTGAAGCTTTCTTT.

The CDR3 loop is CASSSRTGGAGGYTF. The CDR3 DNA reads as TGTGCCAGCAGCTCCAGGACAGGGGGCGCCGGGGGCTACACCTTC. The chain is built from TRBV5-6 and TRBJ1-2; 11 nucleotides line up with TRBD1. The CDR3 is 15 amino acids. The junction had 9 bases not matched to a gene; V was cut back by 3 bases and J by 8 bases. Looked up from germline, CDR1 is SGHDT and CDR2 is YYEEEE.

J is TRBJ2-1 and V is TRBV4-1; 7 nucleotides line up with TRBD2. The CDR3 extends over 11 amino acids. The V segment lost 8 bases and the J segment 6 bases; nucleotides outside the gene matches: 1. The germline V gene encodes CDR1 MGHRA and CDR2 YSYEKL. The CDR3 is CASSGGNEQFF. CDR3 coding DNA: TGCGCCAGCTCGGGAGGCAATGAGCAGTTCTTC.

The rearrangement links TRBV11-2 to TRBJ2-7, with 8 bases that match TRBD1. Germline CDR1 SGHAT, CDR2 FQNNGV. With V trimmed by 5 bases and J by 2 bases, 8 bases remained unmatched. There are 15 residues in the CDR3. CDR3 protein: CASSPRTGRTYEQYF. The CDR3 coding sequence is TGTGCCAGCAGCCCACGGACAGGGAGAACCTACGAGCAGTACTTC.

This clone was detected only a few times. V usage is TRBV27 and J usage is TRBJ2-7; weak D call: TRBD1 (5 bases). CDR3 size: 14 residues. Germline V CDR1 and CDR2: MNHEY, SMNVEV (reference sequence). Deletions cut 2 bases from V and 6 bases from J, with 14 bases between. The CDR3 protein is CASSLRGREPEQYF. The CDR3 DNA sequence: TGTGCCAGCAGTTTAAGGGGCAGGGAACCCGAGCAGTACTTC.